A single sample gave rise to the 32 T cell receptor beta chains below, sequenced in a study of type 1 regulatory T cells. Each CDR3 protein gets one entry after TCRdb re-called the reads with MiXCR. This sample has about 97,000 distinct CDR3 sequences, with about a third found just once. The sample comprised CD4+ T cells, either the whole sample or a sorted fraction (not recorded which). The receptor set was obtained from a human donor in good health.

This clonotype was seen only a few times. The genes are TRBV2 and TRBJ1-1; D uncertain. V lost 1 base to trimming and J lost 6 bases, with 3 bases between them. CDR1 is SNHLY and CDR2 is FYNNEI in the germline V gene. CDR3 length: 11 amino acids. The CDR3 sequence is CASSEVAEAFF. The CDR3 coding sequence is TGTGCCAGCAGTGAAGTTGCTGAAGCTTTCTTT.

The rearrangement uses TRBV20-1 and TRBJ2-7; TRBD2 matches at 9 bases. The CDR3 sequence is 13 residues long. Losses at the gene ends were 2 bases for V and 7 bases for J; bases not matched to a gene: 6. Germline CDR1 DFQATT, CDR2 SNEGSKA (reference sequence). The CDR3 coding sequence is TGCAGTGCTAGACAAGCGGGAGGAGGAGAGCAGTACTTC. Translated: CSARQAGGGEQYF.

This clonotype was seen a handful of times. The chain combines TRBV30 with TRBJ2-7, with 11 bases lining up with TRBD2. The CDR3 is 14 residues long. After removal of 0 bases from V and 13 bases from J, the junction contained 11 bases not matched to a gene. Germline V CDR1 and CDR2: GTSNPN, SVGIG (reference sequence). The CDR3 nucleotides read TGTGCCTGGAGTGTACTAGCGGGAGTCTCCGAGGGCTACTTC. Amino acid sequence: CAWSVLAGVSEGYF.

This clonotype was found a few times. The chain combines TRBV6-2 or TRBV6-3 with TRBJ1-2, with 7 bases fitting TRBD1. The CDR3 totals 14 residues. V was pared by 6 bases and J by 2 bases, with 6 bases of the junction left unmatched. From germline, CDR1 is MNHEY and CDR2 SVGEGT. CDR3 DNA: TGTGCCAGCAGGCCGGGACAGACAAACTATGGCTACACCTTC. It translates to CASRPGQTNYGYTF.

The chain has TRBV5-1 and TRBJ2-7; weak D call: TRBD2 (6 bases). Between the trimmed V and J ends, which lost 3 bases and 6 bases, there was a span of 7 bases. CDR1 and CDR2 (germline): SGHRS, YFSETQ. This CDR3 contains 11 residues. The CDR3 loop reads CASSSGLEQYF. Here the CDR3 DNA reads TGCGCCAGCAGCTCGGGACTCGAGCAGTACTTC.

This clonotype showed up just a few times. V gene TRBV5-1 combines with J gene TRBJ2-7; D is undetermined. This CDR3 has 14 residues. V gave up 7 bases and J gave up 0 bases, with 14 bases separating them. Germline lookup yields CDR1 SGHRS and CDR2 YFSETQ. The CDR3 protein is CASSGSWSSYEQYF. The CDR3, as DNA: TGCGCCAGCTCGGGTTCGTGGAGCTCCTACGAGCAGTACTTC.

This clonotype was counted only a few times. The rearrangement links TRBV29-1 to TRBJ2-1; D remains ambiguous. Trimming pared 6 bases from V and 0 bases from J, leaving 9 bases between. This CDR3 has 13 residues. Germline V CDR1 and CDR2: SQVTM, ANQGSEA. The CDR3 region is CSVGMSSYNEQFF. Here the CDR3 DNA reads TGCAGCGTGGGGATGAGCTCCTACAATGAGCAGTTCTTC.

The sample holds a few counts of this clonotype. J is TRBJ1-2 and V is TRBV20-1; the D is unclear. CDR3 length: 13 amino acids. Between the trimmed V and J ends, which lost 1 base and 3 bases, there was a span of 9 bases. CDR1 is DFQATT, CDR2 SNEGSKA, per germline (reference sequence). The chain's CDR3 is CSARGRDHYGYTF. As DNA, the CDR3 is TGCAGTGCTAGAGGGAGGGATCACTATGGCTACACCTTC.

This sequence joins TRBV12-3 or TRBV12-4 and TRBJ1-5; D perhaps matches TRBD1 (5 bases). The CDR3 spans 14 residues. Trimming shortened V by 3 bases and J by 9 bases, and 15 bases separated the two germline ends. This CDR3 is CASSLVGLLRPQHF. The CDR3 nucleotides are TGTGCCAGCAGTTTGGTGGGACTTCTCAGGCCCCAGCATTTT.

This chain uses TRBV29-1 with TRBJ2-6; no definite D call. CDR1 and CDR2 (germline): SQVTM, ANQGSEA. V was cut by 7 bases and J by 0 bases, with 13 bases left in between. This CDR3 is 15 amino acids long. The CDR3, as DNA: TGCAGCGCTAGAATTCAGAGCTCTGGGGCCAACGTCCTGACTTTC. Translating it yields CSARIQSSGANVLTF. The full variable domain, completed using reference TRBV29-1 and TRBJ2-6, is SAVISQKPSRDICQRGTSLTIQCQVDSQVTMMFWYRQQPGQSLTLIATANQGSEATYESGFVIDKFPISRPNLTFSTLTVSNMSPEDSSIYLCSARIQSSGANVLTFGAGSRLTVL.

The CDR3, as DNA: TGTGCCAGCTCACCATTGGGGGGAACGGAGACCCAGTACTTC. Translating it yields CASSPLGGTETQYF. V usage is TRBV18 and J usage is TRBJ2-5; D perhaps matches TRBD2 (6 bases). The CDR3 spans 14 residues. Germline V lookup: CDR1 KGHSH, CDR2 LQKENI. The ends were cut back, 2 bases at V and 5 bases at J, with 12 bases in the middle.

In the case of this clonotype: Compared with germline, one end of the junction differs, possibly owing to a read error. The chain uses TRBV7-9 and TRBJ2-5; D is perhaps TRBD2 (6 bases). CDR3 size: 13 residues. In germline, CDR1 is SEHNR, CDR2 FQNEAQ (reference sequence). The CDR3 DNA sequence: TGTGCCAGCAACTTAATAGCGGAAGAGACCCAGTACTTC. Its protein product is CASNLIAEETQYF.

The rearrangement uses TRBV20-1 and TRBJ2-1; 8 bases match TRBD2. The J segment lost 6 bases and the V segment lost 2 bases, leaving 3 bases of the junction unmatched. Germline assignment: CDR1 DFQATT and CDR2 SNEGSKA (reference sequence). The CDR3 sequence is 13 residues long. The CDR3 region is CSARLSGINEQFF. The DNA for the CDR3 is TGCAGTGCTAGACTTAGCGGGATCAATGAGCAGTTCTTC.

The chain uses TRBV6-1 and TRBJ2-1, with 8 bases that match TRBD2. Germline V lookup: CDR1 MNHNS, CDR2 SASEGT. V was clipped by 5 bases and J by 0 bases; unmatched bases: 3. CDR3 length: 15 amino acids. The CDR3 DNA is TGTGCCAGCAGTATAGCGGGGTGCTCCTACAATGAGCAGTTCTTC. Protein product: CASSIAGCSYNEQFF.

This clonotype has a handful of counts. The chain couples TRBV7-2 to TRBJ1-2; no definite D call. Trimming pared 6 bases from V and 6 bases from J, leaving 14 bases between. The CDR3 is 13 residues long. Germline assignment: CDR1 SGHTA and CDR2 FQGNSA. Here the CDR3 reads CASSLRRMDGYTF. The CDR3, as DNA: TGTGCCAGCAGTCTCCGCAGAATGGATGGCTACACCTTC.

The V and J genes are TRBV15 and TRBJ2-7, with D unresolved. With 4 bases removed from V and 4 bases from J, the gap between germline ends came to 14 bases. The CDR3 totals 14 residues. Germline V gene sequence: CDR1 LNHNV, CDR2 YYDKDF (reference sequence). As DNA, the CDR3 is TGTGCCACCAGCAACGAAGGGTGGGGTTACGAGCAGTACTTC. The encoded protein is CATSNEGWGYEQYF.

This chain links TRBV29-1 with TRBJ2-7; weak D call: TRBD2 (5 bases). The CDR3 is made up of 13 amino acids. Germline-derived CDR1 and CDR2 are SQVTM and ANQGSEA. V was pared by 3 bases and J by 1 base, with 10 bases between. CDR3 loop: CSVEDSRSYEQYF. The CDR3 DNA reads TGCAGCGTTGAGGACTCACGTTCCTACGAGCAGTACTTC.

The rearrangement joins TRBV20-1 to TRBJ1-5; tentative D call: TRBD1 (6 bases). The CDR3 has 16 amino acids. The V end lost 4 bases, the J end lost 0 bases, and 16 bases lay between the germline ends. The germline gives CDR1 DFQATT, CDR2 SNEGSKA (reference sequence). CDR3 bases: TGCAGTGCTAACCTCGGGGGCGTATATAGCAATCAGCCCCAGCATTTT. It encodes CSANLGGVYSNQPQHF.

This clonotype was detected a few times. The rearrangement uses TRBV24-1 and TRBJ1-5; D is undetermined. Trimming took off 3 bases at V and 2 bases at J, with 10 bases between the two ends. CDR3 length equals 15 residues. CDR1 is KGHDR and CDR2 is SFDVKD in the germline V gene. The CDR3: CATSDGQLGNQPQHF. CDR3 DNA sequence: TGTGCCACCAGTGATGGTCAACTGGGCAATCAGCCCCAGCATTTT.

This clonotype appeared a few times. The chain combines TRBV5-1 with TRBJ2-7; D not certain. CDR1 SGHRS and CDR2 YFSETQ come from the germline V gene. The CDR3 has 17 residues. Trimming removed 4 bases at V and 7 bases at J, with 27 bases between. Written as DNA, the CDR3 is TGCGCCAGCAGCGTGGACGTAAGAGCGAACGTTAAGAGGGAGCAGTACTTC. Translating it yields CASSVDVRANVKREQYF.

This clonotype was counted only a few times. The chain carries TRBV7-3 and TRBJ2-4; D remains unclear. V was shortened by 2 bases and J by 3 bases, with 11 bases between the two germline ends. The CDR3 runs 15 residues. The V gene's germline CDR1 is SGHTA and CDR2 FQGTGA. The CDR3 reads CASSLAGVGKNIQYF. The CDR3 coding sequence is TGTGCCAGCAGCTTAGCTGGGGTCGGCAAAAACATTCAGTACTTC.

The chain employs TRBV30 and TRBJ2-7; D might be TRBD1 (5 bases). V lost 4 bases, J lost 2 bases, and 9 bases lay in between. The CDR3 sequence is 12 residues long. Germline-derived CDR1 and CDR2 are GTSNPN and SVGIG (reference sequence). CDR3 sequence reads: CAWKQGTYEQYF. CDR3 sequence (DNA): TGTGCCTGGAAGCAGGGCACCTACGAGCAGTACTTC.

This clonotype was counted a few times. The rearrangement links TRBV11-2 to TRBJ2-6; 12 bases are a match to TRBD2. V lost 2 bases and J lost 3; bases outside the gene matches: 8. The CDR3 contains 19 residues. Germline CDR1 reads SGHAT; CDR2 reads FQNNGV. This CDR3 is CASSLSQTSGRRGANVLTF. As DNA, the CDR3 is TGTGCCAGCAGCTTAAGCCAGACTAGCGGGAGACGTGGGGCCAACGTCCTGACTTTC.

Ten or more counts support this clonotype. The rearrangement links TRBV7-2 to TRBJ2-5; the D gene could be TRBD1 or TRBD2 (5 bases each). The CDR3 has 11 amino acids. With 6 bases removed from V and 7 bases from J, the gap between germline ends came to 9 bases. The germline gives CDR1 SGHTA, CDR2 FQGNSA. The CDR3 DNA follows: TGTGCCAGCAGGGGTGGGGGGACCCAGTACTTC. Translation: CASRGGGTQYF.

This clonotype was counted between two and nine times. This chain connects TRBV20-1 to TRBJ1-4, with D tentatively TRBD1 (6 bases). Trimming removed 6 bases at V and 5 bases at J, with 16 bases between. The CDR3 is 14 residues long. Germline lookup yields CDR1 DFQATT and CDR2 SNEGSKA (reference sequence). CDR3 loop: CSAHPGQGNEKLFF. In nucleotides, the CDR3 is TGCAGTGCGCATCCGGGACAAGGAAATGAAAAACTGTTTTTT.

On this clonotype itself: Germline and junction disagree at one end, which may indicate a read error. This chain uses TRBV6-2 or TRBV6-3 with TRBJ2-1; no firm D call. Germline V gene lookup returns CDR1 MNHEY and CDR2 SVGEGT. The CDR3 is 13 amino acids. The CDR3 coding sequence is TGTGCCGGCAGTTACCGCGACCCTCATGAGCAGTTCTTC. It yields the protein CAGSYRDPHEQFF.

This chain joins TRBV1 and TRBJ2-2; the table assigns TRBD2, which was not confirmed against the DNA. TRBV1 is a recognized pseudogene. The CDR3 has 18 residues. The CDR3 region is CTSSHPRLAELNTGELFF. The CDR3 DNA reads TGCACCAGCAGCCACCCCAGACTAGCGGAATTGAACACCGGGGAGCTGTTTTTT.

This rearrangement joins TRBV13 to TRBJ2-7, with D hard to call. The V gene lost 4 bases and the J gene lost 6 bases, with 7 bases spanning the gap. The CDR3 is 11 residues long. Per the germline V gene, CDR1 is PRHDT and CDR2 is FYEKMQ (reference sequence). CDR3 amino acids: CASSSPSEQYF. The CDR3 coding sequence is TGTGCCAGCAGCTCCCCCAGCGAGCAGTACTTC.

The V call is TRBV10-3, the J call TRBJ2-7, with TRBD2 matching over 13 bases. The CDR3 has 16 residues. Trimming took 5 bases from V and 3 from J; bases not matched to a gene: 7. Germline lookup yields CDR1 ENHRY and CDR2 SYGVKD. The CDR3 coding sequence is TGTGCCATCAGTAAAGACCGGACTAGCGGGAGCTACGAGCAGTACTTC. It translates to CAISKDRTSGSYEQYF.

This clonotype was observed a handful of times. The V and J genes are TRBV30 and TRBJ2-1; 7 bases are shared with TRBD2. CDR1 GTSNPN and CDR2 SVGIG come from the germline V gene (reference sequence). The V segment lost 3 bases and the J segment 7 bases; nucleotides outside the gene matches: 15. The CDR3 extends over 16 amino acids. The CDR3 sequence: CAWRALGEGLPNEQFF. DNA of the CDR3: TGTGCCTGGAGGGCTCTAGGGGAGGGCCTCCCGAATGAGCAGTTCTTC.

The chain combines TRBV5-1 with TRBJ1-1; possibly TRBD1 for D (5 bases). The V end was cut by 7 bases, the J end by 1 base, with 17 bases between. CDR1 and CDR2 from the germline V gene are SGHRS and YFSETQ. The CDR3 is made up of 15 amino acids. Here the CDR3 DNA reads TGCGCCAGCTCCCCCACTGACGGGGGGAACACTGAAGCTTTCTTT. Translated: CASSPTDGGNTEAFF.

This chain connects TRBV20-1 to TRBJ2-7, with 11 bases aligning to TRBD2. The germline gives CDR1 DFQATT, CDR2 SNEGSKA (reference sequence). There are 14 residues in the CDR3. With 8 bases clipped from V and 0 bases from J, the junction kept 6 bases outside the gene matches. The CDR3 region is CSQTSGVSSYEQYF. CDR3 nucleotides: TGCAGTCAGACTAGCGGGGTTAGCTCCTACGAGCAGTACTTC.